This TCR beta chain was sequenced for a study of blood T cells in healthy people across ages. V dropped 4 bases and J dropped 6 bases, with 13 bases sitting between them. The CDR3 is 14 amino acids. Germline V gives CDR1 SGHVS, CDR2 FNYEAQ. A second PCR of 7 to 11 cycles used a sample-barcoded 5' primer and a J-beta primer mix. Via MiXCR, TCRdb re-called the 5' RACE reads, giving one row per CDR3 protein. This table has 700,000 to 1,000,000 distinct CDR3 sequences, around 45% appearing once. This receptor was identified in a man between 60 and 75 years old in good health. Sequenced: blood. The gene calls are TRBV7-6 and TRBJ2-4; D is tentatively TRBD1 or TRBD2 (5 bases each). The CDR3 spells CASSSKRGGNIQYF. CDR3 bases: TGTGCCAGCAGCTCGAAGCGTGGGGGAAACATTCAGTACTTC.